These 25 T cell receptor beta chains were all obtained from the same sample, sequenced in a study of tumor and adjacent non-tumor tissue in lung cancer. No cell sorting was done before RNA was extracted from the tissue. The library came from three nested PCR rounds adapted from ARM-PCR protocols. TCRdb itself ran the multiplex PCR reads through MiXCR, one entry per CDR3 protein. The table lists under 150,000 distinct CDR3 sequences, roughly 66% of them singletons. Sequenced material: lung tumor tissue. The source of these receptors is a man aged 55 to 69 with small cell lung cancer.

The V call is TRBV4-1, the J call TRBJ2-7; D gene unclear. The CDR3 extends over 16 amino acids. V was trimmed by 0 bases and J by 1 base, leaving 13 bases between them. CDR1 and CDR2 from the germline V gene are MGHRA and YSYEKL. CDR3 nucleotides: TGCGCCAGCAGCCAAGACGTTTTGACGGCTTCCTACGAGCAGTACGTC. Its protein product is CASSQDVLTASYEQYV.

The chain couples TRBV29-1 to TRBJ1-6; D remains unclear. V lost 5 bases and J lost 5, with 10 bases in between. Germline V gene lookup returns CDR1 SQVTM and CDR2 ANQGSEA. The CDR3 is made up of 13 amino acids. In DNA, the CDR3 is TGCAGCGTTCGGACGGCCAATAATTCACCCCTCCACTTT. Protein sequence: CSVRTANNSPLHF.

This clonotype has a count of ten or more. V gene TRBV6-6 combines with J gene TRBJ2-7; no clear D. This CDR3 contains 12 residues. Germline lookup yields CDR1 MNHNY and CDR2 SVGAGI (reference sequence). V gave up 5 bases and J gave up 1 base, with 6 bases separating them. The CDR3 reads CASSRTSYEQYV. The CDR3 nucleotides are TGTGCCAGCAGTCGAACATCCTACGAGCAGTACGTC.

In the case of this clonotype: At one end, the junction sequence differs from germline, possibly due to a read error. This chain's CDR3 is CRVEYEYGYTF. The CDR3 coding sequence is TGCAGAGTTGAATACGAGTATGGCTACACCTTC. The chain recombines TRBV29-1 with TRBJ1-2; D unclear. There are 11 residues in the CDR3. Germline loops: CDR1 SQVTM, CDR2 ANQGSEA.

The rearrangement links TRBV30 to TRBJ2-3; D may be TRBD1 or TRBD2 (5 bases each). Germline CDR1 and CDR2: GTSNPN and SVGIG (reference sequence). The CDR3 is 14 residues long. V shed 5 bases and J shed 1 base, with 13 bases lying between them. The CDR3 loop reads CAWGSGGGTDTQYF. CDR3 nucleotides: TGTGCCTGGGGCTCTGGGGGAGGCACAGATACGCAGTATTTT.

On this clonotype: No conserved phenylalanine or tryptophan ends this CDR3, so it is likely a read error. This chain joins TRBV6-1 and TRBJ1-5, with D perhaps matching TRBD1 (6 bases). Germline V gene data show CDR1 as MNHNS and CDR2 as SASEGT. The CDR3 consists of 15 residues. V was pared by 7 bases and J by 4 bases, with 17 bases between. The DNA of the CDR3 is TGTGCCAGCACTGTCGGGACAAATAGTAATCAGCCCCAGCATTCT. As protein: CASTVGTNSNQPQHS.

Points on this clonotype: A junction boundary mismatches the germline segment, possibly from a read error. This chain links TRBV20-1 with TRBJ2-1; 8 bases agree with TRBD2. This CDR3 is 16 amino acids long. Per germline, CDR1 DFQATT and CDR2 SNEGSKA (reference sequence). The CDR3 here is CSASGTSRGSYNKQFF. CDR3 DNA: TGCAGTGCATCCGGGACTAGTAGGGGCTCCTACAATAAGCAGTTCTTC.

Remarks on this clonotype: A read error may be the cause here, since a much bigger clone is one base away. The chain has TRBV12-3 or TRBV12-4 and TRBJ1-1; maybe TRBD1 (6 bases). CDR3 size: 14 residues. The CDR3 DNA reads TGTGCCAGCAGTTTCCAGGGGTCGGGTACTGAAGCTATCTTT. It is translated as CASSFQGSGTEAIF.

About this clonotype itself: A much larger clone lies one base from this, so it may be a read error. This chain links TRBV11-3 with TRBJ2-5; 7 nucleotides match TRBD2. This CDR3 is 12 amino acids long. With 3 bases clipped from V and 7 bases from J, the junction kept 2 bases outside the gene matches. Germline CDR1 and CDR2: SGHNT and YENEEA. CDR3 in amino acids: CASSFTGGTQYF. The DNA of the CDR3 is TGTGCCAGCAGCTTTACGGGAGGGACCCAGTACTTC.

With respect to this clonotype: A read error may be the cause here, since a much bigger clone is one base away. The chain uses TRBV6-1 and TRBJ2-5; D might be TRBD1 or TRBD2, each matching 6 bases. The germline V gene has CDR1 MNHNS and CDR2 SASEGT. The CDR3 extends over 15 amino acids. The CDR3 DNA is TGTGCCGGCAGAGTCGGCGGGACATGGACAGAGACCCAGTACTTC. Amino acids: CAGRVGGTWTETQYF.

This rearrangement joins TRBV5-5 to TRBJ1-1, with 10 bases fitting TRBD1. The CDR3 spans 14 residues. CDR1 and CDR2 (germline): SGHKS, YYEKEE (reference sequence). V lost 4 bases to trimming and J lost 6 bases; unmatched junction nucleotides: 6. The CDR3 DNA reads as TGTGCCAGCAGCGGGAGGGACAGGGGAGCTGAAGCTTTCTTT. It yields the protein CASSGRDRGAEAFF.

This clonotype was seen repeatedly, ten times or more. The CDR3 region has the DNA TGTGCCAGCAGTTACTCGGGGGGGGCGCCCCGAGAGACCCAGTACTTC. It specifies CASSYSGGAPRETQYF. V gene TRBV6-5 combines with J gene TRBJ2-5, with D possibly matching TRBD2 (7 bases). CDR1 is MNHEY and CDR2 is SVGAGI in the germline V gene. The CDR3 sequence is 16 residues long. V lost 0 bases and J lost 4, with 15 bases in between.

On this clonotype: The CDR3 carries no conserved terminal phenylalanine or tryptophan, so it likely arises from a read error. The chain links TRBV6-2 or TRBV6-3 to TRBJ2-5; D is unclear. The CDR3 has 13 amino acids. Germline V gene lookup returns CDR1 MNHEY and CDR2 SVGEGT. The DNA of the CDR3 is TGTACCAGCAGGCCTAACGGTCAAGAGACCCAGTACTTA. It yields the protein CTSRPNGQETQYL.

This clonotype was seen a handful of times. V usage is TRBV6-2 or TRBV6-3 and J usage is TRBJ2-5; D assignment may be TRBD1 or TRBD2 (5 bases each). The length of the CDR3 is 14 residues. The ends were cut back, 5 bases at V and 5 bases at J, with 15 bases in the middle. Germline CDR1 reads MNHEY; CDR2 reads SVGEGT. CDR3 residues: CASSPGRRFETQYF. The CDR3 DNA reads TGTGCCAGCAGTCCGGGACGTAGGTTTGAGACCCAGTACTTC.

This clonotype was found many times. The genes are TRBV20-1 and TRBJ2-1; D uncertain. V lost 0 bases and J lost 1, with 10 bases in between. In germline, CDR1 is DFQATT, CDR2 SNEGSKA (reference sequence). CDR3 length: 15 residues. The CDR3 DNA reads as TGCAGTGCTAGAGATCCAGCACTATCCTACAATGAGCAGTTCTTC. Amino acid sequence: CSARDPALSYNEQFF.

This chain uses TRBV13 with TRBJ2-1; 15 nucleotides agree with TRBD2. Germline CDR1 and CDR2: PRHDT and FYEKMQ (reference sequence). V lost 9 bases, J lost 1 base, and 13 bases stayed unmatched. This CDR3 is 19 amino acids long. DNA for the CDR3: TGTGCCAGAAGCCCGCGGACTAGCGGGAGGGCCGGATCCTACAATGAGCAGTTCTTC. It translates to CARSPRTSGRAGSYNEQFF.

This sequence joins TRBV20-1 and TRBJ2-5, with 10 bases matching TRBD2. This CDR3 has 16 amino acids. Germline V gene data show CDR1 as DFQATT and CDR2 as SNEGSKA (reference sequence). V shed 0 bases and J 1 base; nucleotides not matched to a gene: 5. CDR3 sequence reads: CSARDQRGGIQETQYF. The CDR3 bases are TGCAGTGCTAGAGATCAGCGGGGGGGGATCCAAGAGACCCAGTACTTC.

Comment on this clonotype: The missing conserved phenylalanine or tryptophan at the end of this CDR3 makes a read error likely. The chain employs TRBV12-3 or TRBV12-4 and TRBJ2-1; D is unresolved. Trimming took 7 bases from V and 5 from J, leaving 18 bases between them. The CDR3 is 15 residues long. The CDR3 region is CASIDTVGFDNEQFL. The CDR3 DNA reads TGTGCCAGCATCGACACGGTCGGGTTTGACAATGAGCAGTTCTTG.

A remark on this clonotype: One junction end disagrees with the germline gene, perhaps due to a read error. The V gene is TRBV4-2, the J gene TRBJ1-6; 8 nucleotides line up with TRBD1. This CDR3 comprises 15 residues. Germline V lookup: CDR1 LGHNA, CDR2 YNFKEQ. The CDR3 DNA is TGTGCCACCAGCAAACCGGGACAGGAAACATCACCCCTCCACTTT. It is translated as CATSKPGQETSPLHF.

This clonotype was counted a single time. CDR3 residues: CASRGEGTEAFF. The CDR3 nucleotides read TGTGCCAGTAGGGGGGAGGGAACTGAAGCTTTCTTT. This chain connects TRBV25-1 to TRBJ1-1; the D gene is possibly TRBD1 (6 bases). The CDR3 is 12 residues long. Trimming took 9 bases from V and 5 from J, leaving 13 bases between them. Germline CDR1 MGHDK, CDR2 SYGVNS.

The genes are TRBV7-2 and TRBJ2-2; D is ambiguous. V was clipped by 5 bases and J by 5 bases, with 9 bases between them. Germline values: CDR1 SGHTA, CDR2 FQGNSA. CDR3 length: 13 amino acids. CDR3 in amino acids: CASSPHRTGELFF. DNA for the CDR3: TGTGCCAGCAGCCCACACCGAACCGGGGAGCTGTTTTTT.

As concerns this clonotype: Being one base from a much bigger clone, this may be a read error. This chain joins TRBV12-3 or TRBV12-4 and TRBJ2-2, with D uncertain. The CDR3 extends over 14 amino acids. CDR3 coding DNA: TGTGCCACCAGTTTAATAGTGAACACCGGGGAGCTGTTTTTT. Amino acid sequence: CATSLIVNTGELFF.

The rearrangement links TRBV12-3 or TRBV12-4 to TRBJ2-7; perhaps TRBD2 as D (6 bases). The V end lost 6 bases, the J end lost 3 bases, and 12 bases lay between the germline ends. The CDR3 sequence is 13 residues long. CDR3 protein: CASSTTSNYEQYF. The CDR3 DNA sequence: TGTGCCAGCAGCACGACTAGTAACTACGAGCAGTACTTC.

This clonotype has just a few counts. A junction boundary mismatches the germline segment, possibly from a read error. The chain is built from TRBV5-6 and TRBJ2-1; possibly TRBD2 for D (5 bases). The CDR3 contains 15 residues. CDR1 is SGHDT and CDR2 is YYEEEE in the germline V gene. The CDR3: CGSSLAASGSREQFF. The CDR3 region has the DNA TGTGGCAGCAGCTTGGCGGCTAGTGGGAGTAGAGAGCAGTTCTTC.

There are a few counts of this clonotype. The chain combines TRBV11-3 with TRBJ2-4, with D hard to call. The germline gives CDR1 SGHNT, CDR2 YENEEA. The CDR3 runs to 13 residues. The ends were cut back, 0 bases at V and 4 bases at J, with 4 bases in the middle. The DNA for the CDR3 is TGTGCCAGCAGCTTAGACCTAAAAAACATTCAGTACTTC. It encodes CASSLDLKNIQYF. Full variable domain (outside the CDR3, taken from reference TRBV11-3 and TRBJ2-4): EAGVVQSPRYKIIEKKQPVAFWCNPISGHNTLYWYLQNLGQGPELLIRYENEEAVDDSQLPKDRFSAERLKGVDSTLKIQPAELGDSAVYLCASSLDLKNIQYFGAGTRLSVL.